This TCR beta chain was captured in a study of shared clonotypes between healthy human individuals. The table came from immunoSEQ multiplex PCR; TCRdb's copy has only in-frame clones and leaves some out. The sample lists some 2,000,000 clones, roughly 95% occurring once. From germline, CDR1 is GTSNPN and CDR2 SVGIG (reference sequence). The CDR3 runs to 13 residues. V lost 5 bases to trimming and J lost 7 bases; unmatched junction nucleotides: 6. This chain links TRBV30 with TRBJ2-3; 10 nucleotides align to TRBD1. The receptor was isolated from a man younger than 35 in good health. The sequenced sample consisted of naive CD4+ T cells sorted from blood. As for subset: CD45RA+ positively selected. The DNA of the CDR3 is TGTGCCTGGGGCCGGGACAGGGGAAATACGCAGTATTTT. Amino acids: CAWGRDRGNTQYF.